Presented here are 13 T cell receptor beta chains from one specimen sequenced in a study of T cell repertoires in cytomegalovirus infection. MiXCR, run by TCRdb on the reads, gives a single entry per CDR3 protein. The table lists approximately 110,000 distinct CDR3 sequences, about 31% of them singletons, with around three fifths in the top ten. These TCRs' antigens remain unknown. The sequencing here drew on CD8+ T cells from cultured PBMCs, taken from culture after CMV antigen stimulation. Receptors were obtained from a human donor in good health (CMV status not recorded). Some clones in this sample may be carry-over from other donors' samples.

Many counts were recorded for this clonotype. The genes are TRBV7-9 and TRBJ2-5; TRBD1 might be the D (6 bases). Trimming stripped 5 bases from V and 5 bases from J, with 18 bases between. The length of the CDR3 is 15 residues. Germline V gives CDR1 SEHNR, CDR2 FQNEAQ (reference sequence). Here the CDR3 DNA reads TGTGCCAGCAGCCGTCGGACAGTCTTGGGGGAGACCCAGTACTTC. This gives the protein CASSRRTVLGETQYF.

The chain is built from TRBV27 and TRBJ1-6, with D tentatively TRBD1 (5 bases). Germline loops: CDR1 MNHEY, CDR2 SMNVEV (reference sequence). Trimming took off 6 bases at V and 2 bases at J, with 14 bases between the two ends. The CDR3 totals 16 residues. The CDR3 coding sequence is TGTGCCAGCAGCTGGGCAGGGTGGCCCTATAATTCACCCCTCCACTTT. Translating gives CASSWAGWPYNSPLHF.

The chain is built from TRBV7-9 and TRBJ2-7; possibly TRBD2 for D (6 bases). Trimming took off 4 bases at V and 1 base at J, with 14 bases between the two ends. The CDR3 covers 15 residues. Germline V CDR1 and CDR2: SEHNR, FQNEAQ (reference sequence). The CDR3 spells CASSSPGLRSYEQYF. Written as DNA, the CDR3 is TGTGCCAGCAGCTCGCCGGGACTGAGGTCCTACGAGCAGTACTTC.

In its sample, this clonotype was seen a few times. The chain employs TRBV29-1 and TRBJ1-4; D uncertain. Germline values: CDR1 SQVTM, CDR2 ANQGSEA. With 2 bases removed from V and 8 bases from J, the gap between germline ends came to 12 bases. This CDR3 comprises 13 residues. The CDR3 loop is CSVEPRPGEKLFF. As DNA, the CDR3 is TGCAGCGTTGAACCCCGCCCCGGGGAAAAACTGTTTTTT. Drawing the rest from reference TRBV29-1 and TRBJ1-4, the complete variable domain is SAVISQKPSRDICQRGTSLTIQCQVDSQVTMMFWYRQQPGQSLTLIATANQGSEATYESGFVIDKFPISRPNLTFSTLTVSNMSPEDSSIYLCSVEPRPGEKLFFGSGTQLSVL.

This clonotype was counted once. A much bigger clone sits one base away, suggesting this may be a read error. The gene calls are TRBV7-2 and TRBJ2-6, with a tentative D call TRBD1 (5 bases). This CDR3 spans 16 amino acids. CDR1 and CDR2 (germline): SGHTA, FQGNSA. In nucleotides, the CDR3 is TGTGCCAGCAGCCCCTTGCCTGCCTCTGGGGCCAACATCCTGACTTTC. As protein: CASSPLPASGANILTF.

This clonotype turned up a few times. The chain uses TRBV6-2 or TRBV6-3 and TRBJ1-5; 9 positions agree with TRBD1. J lost 5 bases, V lost 4 bases, and 6 bases had no gene match. The CDR3 totals 15 residues. From germline, CDR1 is MNHEY and CDR2 SVGEGT. The CDR3 loop is CASSFVTGGDQPQHF. CDR3 coding DNA: TGTGCCAGCAGTTTTGTTACAGGGGGCGATCAGCCCCAGCATTTT.

In this sample, this clonotype turned up a few times. The chain links TRBV7-2 to TRBJ2-2; no clear D. Germline V CDR1 and CDR2: SGHTA, FQGNSA. The CDR3 contains 16 residues. Trimming shortened V by 5 bases and J by 1 base, and 14 bases separated the two germline ends. DNA for the CDR3: TGTGCCAGCAGCCTTTTATGGGCCGGGAACACCGGGGAGCTGTTTTTT. Protein sequence: CASSLLWAGNTGELFF.

The J gene is TRBJ1-1, the V gene TRBV4-3; D remains unclear. CDR3 length: 15 residues. The germline V and J ends were trimmed by 0 bases and 5 bases, with 13 bases remaining between them. In germline, CDR1 is LGHNA, CDR2 YSLEER. The DNA for the CDR3 is TGCGCCAGCAGCCAAGACGGGATGCCCTGGACTGAAGCTTTCTTT. Its translation is CASSQDGMPWTEAFF.

This clonotype was seen repeatedly, ten times or more. The chain carries TRBV7-6 and TRBJ1-1; 7 nucleotides match TRBD1. Germline CDR1 reads SGHVS; CDR2 reads FNYEAQ. J lost 0 bases, V lost 1 base, and 2 bases had no gene match. The CDR3 loop spans 15 amino acids. In DNA, the CDR3 is TGTGCCAGCAGCTTAGGACAGGGATTGAACACTGAAGCTTTCTTT. Translation: CASSLGQGLNTEAFF.

Comment on this clonotype: One end of the junction is discordant with germline, which a read error may explain. The genes are TRBV7-6 and TRBJ1-1; D perhaps matches TRBD1 (6 bases). CDR3 size: 15 residues. The germline V gene encodes CDR1 SGHVS and CDR2 FNYEAQ. The CDR3 DNA sequence: TGTCCCAGCAGCTCCCTGGACAGCCTGAACACTGAAGCTTTCTTT. It translates to CPSSSLDSLNTEAFF.

A few counts support this clonotype. The chain uses TRBV13 and TRBJ1-2, with TRBD1 as a possible D gene (5 bases). V was clipped by 5 bases and J by 8 bases, with 15 bases between them. CDR3 length: 13 amino acids. Germline V gene data show CDR1 as PRHDT and CDR2 as FYEKMQ (reference sequence). CDR3 sequence: CASSPRVTGGYTF. The CDR3, as DNA: TGTGCCAGCAGCCCTAGGGTTACAGGCGGCTACACCTTC. The complete variable domain, with remaining parts taken from reference TRBV13 and TRBJ1-2, reads AAGVIQSPRHLIKEKRETATLKCYPIPRHDTVYWYQQGPGQDPQFLISFYEKMQSDKGSIPDRFSAQQFSDYHSELNMSSLELGDSALYFCASSPRVTGGYTFGSGTRLTVV.

The chain is built from TRBV4-1 and TRBJ2-7, with TRBD2 matching 7 bases. The ends lost 5 bases at V and 1 base at J; junction bases unmatched: 2. The CDR3 is 13 amino acids. CDR1 and CDR2 (germline): MGHRA, YSYEKL. The CDR3 here is CASSGGDSYEQYF. As DNA, the CDR3 is TGCGCCAGCAGCGGGGGGGATTCCTACGAGCAGTACTTC.

This clonotype was recorded at least ten times. The chain is built from TRBV7-6 and TRBJ1-2, with TRBD1 identical over 7 bases. Germline loops: CDR1 SGHVS, CDR2 FNYEAQ. There are 14 residues in the CDR3. V dropped 8 bases and J dropped 10; count of bases not matched to a gene: 16. The CDR3 DNA reads as TGTGCCAGCGGGGATTCTGAAGACGGGACAGCCTACACCTTC. This codes for CASGDSEDGTAYTF.